A single sample gave rise to the 4 T cell receptor beta chains below, sequenced in a study of type 1 regulatory T cells. TCRdb independently ran MiXCR on the reads; one entry per CDR3 protein. This table has about 68,000 distinct CDR3 sequences, approximately 64% appearing once. Their antigens remain unidentified. The sample consisted of cultured T cells, either the whole culture or a sorted T cell fraction (not recorded which). Subset specified: Tr1-enriched cell product generated in vitro against host alloantigens. Every receptor here comes from a human donor in good health.

For the CDR3, the DNA is TGTGCCAGCAGCTTTCCCAGGGGAGGGGCAGATACGCAGTATTTT. This translates into CASSFPRGGADTQYF. This sequence joins TRBV7-2 and TRBJ2-3, with a weak D call TRBD2 (7 bases). CDR1 SGHTA and CDR2 FQGNSA come from the germline V gene. The CDR3 is made up of 15 amino acids. V was trimmed by 3 bases and J by 4 bases, leaving 14 bases between them.

The chain links TRBV20-1 to TRBJ2-1; no definite D call. Germline CDR1 DFQATT, CDR2 SNEGSKA (reference sequence). The CDR3 has 12 residues. Trimming left V 3 bases short and J 10 bases short, with 13 bases between. CDR3 region: CSASRPDGEQFF. DNA of the CDR3: TGCAGTGCTAGTCGCCCTGACGGCGAGCAGTTCTTC.

The chain links TRBV18 to TRBJ1-1, with D possibly being TRBD1 (6 bases). Looked up from germline, CDR1 is KGHSH and CDR2 is LQKENI. The CDR3 runs to 13 residues. Trimming pared 3 bases from V and 1 base from J, leaving 6 bases between. CDR3 sequence: CASSPTGNTEAFF. The CDR3 DNA reads TGTGCCAGCTCACCGACAGGGAACACTGAAGCTTTCTTT.

This rearrangement joins TRBV6-6 to TRBJ2-7; tentative D call: TRBD2 (5 bases). CDR1 and CDR2 (germline): MNHNY, SVGAGI (reference sequence). The CDR3 is made up of 11 amino acids. Trimming took 7 bases from V and 2 from J, leaving 6 bases between them. The CDR3: CASTGAYEQYF. CDR3 DNA sequence: TGTGCCAGCACCGGGGCCTACGAGCAGTACTTC.